This entry lists 31 T cell receptor beta chains sequenced from one sample in a study of T-cell memory formation after mild COVID-19 (dated by TCRdb to the early 2020s). Receptor libraries were prepared by 5' RACE. Sequencing used an Illumina NovaSeq 6000. The raw public data were reprocessed by TCRdb itself: fastp quality trimming at Q25, MiXCR clonotype calling, in-frame beta chains only. Identical CDR3 protein sequences are pooled into one entry, listed with their most common genes and DNA. Across this sample there are some 97,000 distinct CDR3 sequences, with 8.5% to 14% seen only once. The ten largest clones capture more than 35% of the sample. The sample comprised PBMCs or a T cell subset sorted from them (not recorded which). All receptors come from a man aged 18 to 29 who had mild COVID-19 (a few samples of this study predate the infection). The sample titles of this study are shuffled in the database, so cell type and time point are left out; the donor was told from shared clones.

This clonotype was found a few times. The chain uses TRBV20-1 and TRBJ1-2; D unresolved. CDR1 DFQATT and CDR2 SNEGSKA come from the germline V gene (reference sequence). Trimming stripped 0 bases from V and 2 bases from J, with 10 bases between. CDR3 length: 14 residues. CDR3 nucleotides: TGCAGTGCTAGAGAACCGGCTGAGAACTATGGCTACACCTTC. Its translation: CSAREPAENYGYTF.

This chain links TRBV6-2 or TRBV6-3 with TRBJ2-2; TRBD2 might be the D (7 bases). The CDR3 runs to 17 residues. The V end was cut by 6 bases, the J end by 2 bases, with 19 bases between. From germline, CDR1 is MNHEY and CDR2 SVGEGT. The chain's CDR3 is CASSFDTGGYNTGELFF. The CDR3 DNA reads as TGTGCCAGCAGCTTCGATACGGGGGGCTACAACACCGGGGAGCTGTTTTTT.

This clonotype was counted a few times. V is TRBV7-9 and J is TRBJ2-1, with TRBD1 as a possible D gene (5 bases). The CDR3 runs 14 residues. Germline V gene sequence: CDR1 SEHNR, CDR2 FQNEAQ (reference sequence). Trimming removed 5 bases from V and 4 bases from J, with 12 bases in between. CDR3 DNA: TGTGCCAGCAGCCCCCGGACACAGTACAATGAGCAGTTCTTC. The encoded protein is CASSPRTQYNEQFF.

This clonotype came up a few times. The CDR3 is CASSETSHSYEQYF. The CDR3 DNA follows: TGTGCCAGTAGTGAGACTAGCCACTCCTACGAGCAGTACTTC. The V and J genes are TRBV19 and TRBJ2-7, with 7 positions matching TRBD2. Germline V gene sequence: CDR1 LNHDA, CDR2 SQIVND (reference sequence). The ends lost 5 bases at V and 0 bases at J; junction bases unmatched: 4. CDR3 length: 14 residues.

The table lists this clonotype with a few counts. The CDR3 DNA follows: TGTGCCAGCAGCTTAGGGACTAGCGGGACCGGGGAGCTGTTTTTT. Protein sequence: CASSLGTSGTGELFF. This sequence joins TRBV7-3 and TRBJ2-2; 12 nucleotides line up with TRBD2. The trim removed 2 bases at V and 5 bases at J, leaving 0 bases unmatched. The CDR3 has 15 amino acids. Germline V lookup: CDR1 SGHTA, CDR2 FQGTGA.

This clonotype came up a few times. The chain carries TRBV12-3 or TRBV12-4 and TRBJ2-5, with D unresolved. V gave up 4 bases and J gave up 9 bases, with 15 bases separating them. This CDR3 is built from 13 residues. CDR3 nucleotides: TGTGCCAGCAGTTGGCAGGCCTCCCGGGCCCAGTACTTC. It encodes CASSWQASRAQYF.

There are many counts of this clonotype. V usage is TRBV29-1 and J usage is TRBJ2-3; D gene ambiguous. There are 10 residues in the CDR3. Trimming removed 7 bases from V and 6 bases from J, with 8 bases in between. Germline values: CDR1 SQVTM, CDR2 ANQGSEA. The CDR3 nucleotides are TGCAGCGCCGTAGGGGATACGCAGTATTTT. Translating it yields CSAVGDTQYF.

The chain joins TRBV7-2 to TRBJ1-5; D ambiguous. The length of the CDR3 is 13 residues. CDR1 is SGHTA, CDR2 FQGNSA, per germline. The germline V and J ends were trimmed by 1 base and 6 bases, with 7 bases remaining between them. CDR3 loop: CASSLVEGQPQHF. CDR3 DNA: TGTGCCAGCAGCTTAGTCGAAGGTCAGCCCCAGCATTTT.

In this sample, this clonotype turned up a few times. This chain uses TRBV2 with TRBJ2-7; 11 bases are shared with TRBD2. The CDR3 runs to 14 residues. In germline, CDR1 is SNHLY, CDR2 FYNNEI. Losses at the gene ends were 11 bases for V and 4 bases for J; bases not matched to a gene: 10. The CDR3 here is CAVLAGATTYEQYF. The CDR3 DNA reads as TGTGCCGTACTAGCGGGGGCCACGACTTACGAGCAGTACTTC.

The V gene is TRBV29-1, the J gene TRBJ2-5, with D hard to call. Trimming cost V 4 bases and J 5 bases, with 8 bases left between them. The CDR3 totals 11 residues. The V gene's germline CDR1 is SQVTM and CDR2 ANQGSEA. CDR3 sequence reads: CSVAAPETQYF. CDR3 nucleotides: TGCAGCGTTGCGGCCCCTGAGACCCAGTACTTC.

The CDR3 reads CASSVDSGGREQFF. In DNA, the CDR3 is TGTGCCAGCAGCGTAGATAGCGGTGGAAGGGAGCAGTTCTTC. The genes are TRBV9 and TRBJ2-1; TRBD2 is a possible D gene (6 bases). Germline V CDR1 and CDR2: SGDLS, YYNGEE. The CDR3 contains 14 residues. V was shortened by 0 bases and J by 10 bases, with 14 bases between the two germline ends.

V usage is TRBV6-2 or TRBV6-3 and J usage is TRBJ2-1; no reliable D call. The CDR3 runs to 15 residues. Germline V CDR1 and CDR2: MNHEY, SVGEGT. The ends were cut back, 2 bases at V and 0 bases at J, with 8 bases in the middle. The CDR3 loop is CASSYRAGSYNEQFF. The CDR3 DNA reads as TGTGCCAGCAGTTACAGGGCAGGCTCCTACAATGAGCAGTTCTTC.

The rearrangement uses TRBV7-8 and TRBJ2-3, with a tentative D call TRBD2 (5 bases). The V end lost 5 bases, the J end lost 2 bases, and 14 bases lay between the germline ends. CDR3 size: 15 residues. Germline values: CDR1 SGHVS, CDR2 FQNEAQ. The DNA for the CDR3 is TGTGCCAGCAGCCCCGTGGCGGGCGTCACAGATACGCAGTATTTT. It encodes CASSPVAGVTDTQYF.

V usage is TRBV27 and J usage is TRBJ2-7, with D uncertain. The CDR3 spans 13 residues. V was cut by 2 bases and J by 7 bases, with 12 bases left in between. Looked up from germline, CDR1 is MNHEY and CDR2 is SMNVEV (reference sequence). CDR3 coding DNA: TGTGCCAGCAGTTTAGGCAGGCTGGAGGAGCAGTACTTC. It is translated as CASSLGRLEEQYF.

This rearrangement joins TRBV12-3 or TRBV12-4 to TRBJ1-2; 8 positions match TRBD1. This CDR3 comprises 16 residues. V shed 6 bases and J 4 bases; nucleotides not matched to a gene: 13. DNA of the CDR3: TGTGCCAGCAGCCTAACTCGGACAGGGATGGGCTATGGCTACACCTTC. This gives the protein CASSLTRTGMGYGYTF.

Ten or more counts support this clonotype. The chain joins TRBV7-9 to TRBJ2-1; 8 bases fit TRBD1. Germline CDR1 is SEHNR and CDR2 is FQNEAQ (reference sequence). The CDR3 loop spans 15 amino acids. V gave up 5 bases and J gave up 5 bases; unmatched junction bases: 8. The CDR3 reads CASSQTRTGNNEQFF. The CDR3 bases are TGTGCCAGCAGCCAAACGCGGACAGGGAACAATGAGCAGTTCTTC.

The chain is built from TRBV20-1 and TRBJ2-7, with TRBD1 as a possible D gene (5 bases). The CDR3 loop spans 12 amino acids. The V and J ends lost 0 bases and 6 bases respectively, with 9 bases between them. Per the germline V gene, CDR1 is DFQATT and CDR2 is SNEGSKA (reference sequence). CDR3 sequence (DNA): TGCAGTGCTAGAGAGGACATACCCGAGCAGTACTTC. It translates to CSAREDIPEQYF.

The chain joins TRBV5-1 to TRBJ2-7, with D unresolved. V lost 5 bases and J lost 1, with 13 bases in between. The CDR3 loop spans 14 amino acids. Germline V lookup: CDR1 SGHRS, CDR2 YFSETQ. The CDR3 coding sequence is TGCGCCAGCAGTCACCGTTCGGAATCCTACGAGCAGTACTTC. Encoded protein: CASSHRSESYEQYF.

This clonotype occurred a few times. The rearrangement joins TRBV11-2 to TRBJ2-1; 8 bases fit TRBD2. This CDR3 region has 15 residues. In germline, CDR1 is SGHAT, CDR2 FQNNGV. Trimming cost V 1 base and J 4 bases; bases outside gene matches: 3. In DNA form, the CDR3 reads TGTGCCAGCAGCTTAGGTCGGGGGGGGTACAATGAGCAGTTCTTC. Translating it yields CASSLGRGGYNEQFF.

In its sample, this clonotype was seen a few times. The gene calls are TRBV11-3 and TRBJ2-6; either TRBD1 or TRBD2 may supply D (5 bases each). Germline V gives CDR1 SGHNT, CDR2 YENEEA. V lost 5 bases and J 0 bases, leaving 14 bases between the germline ends. This CDR3 spans 17 amino acids. CDR3: CASSPKGPHSGANVLTF. For the CDR3, the DNA is TGTGCCAGCAGCCCTAAGGGACCGCACTCTGGGGCCAACGTCCTGACTTTC. The full variable domain, with the rest looked up from reference TRBV11-3 and TRBJ2-6, is EAGVVQSPRYKIIEKKQPVAFWCNPISGHNTLYWYLQNLGQGPELLIRYENEEAVDDSQLPKDRFSAERLKGVDSTLKIQPAELGDSAVYLCASSPKGPHSGANVLTFGAGSRLTVL.

This clonotype was detected only once. The V gene is TRBV29-1, the J gene TRBJ1-2; 8 bases line up with TRBD1. Germline assignment: CDR1 SQVTM and CDR2 ANQGSEA. The V gene end was trimmed by 4 bases and the J gene end by 2 bases; junction bases not matched to a gene: 9. CDR3 size: 15 residues. In DNA, the CDR3 is TGCAGCGTTGGGGGATGGACAGGGCTAAACTATGGCTACACCTTC. This sequence encodes CSVGGWTGLNYGYTF.

The chain carries TRBV29-1 and TRBJ2-1, with 8 nucleotides matching TRBD1. This CDR3 comprises 16 residues. After removal of 6 bases from V and 0 bases from J, the junction contained 10 bases not matched to a gene. Germline assignment: CDR1 SQVTM and CDR2 ANQGSEA. The CDR3 DNA follows: TGCAGCGTCGAATCCGCCGACAGGGGCTCCTACAATGAGCAGTTCTTC. Its protein product is CSVESADRGSYNEQFF.

DNA for the CDR3: TGCGCCAGTCCACTCGGGGGGCGCCCAGATACGCAGTATTTT. Translated: CASPLGGRPDTQYF. The chain has TRBV4-3 and TRBJ2-3, with D tentatively TRBD2 (7 bases). V was clipped by 9 bases and J by 4 bases, with 17 bases between them. CDR1 is LGHNA and CDR2 is YSLEER in the germline V gene. The CDR3 spans 14 residues.

The gene calls are TRBV19 and TRBJ2-7, with D tentatively TRBD1 (5 bases). CDR1 and CDR2 from the germline V gene are LNHDA and SQIVND (reference sequence). V was trimmed by 5 bases and J by 5 bases, leaving 19 bases between them. This CDR3 contains 15 residues. The CDR3 reads CASSPRVGSGDEQYF. CDR3 sequence (DNA): TGTGCCAGTAGTCCCAGGGTAGGGTCCGGTGACGAGCAGTACTTC.

The rearrangement uses TRBV5-5 and TRBJ2-5, with D possibly TRBD2 on 6 matching bases. This CDR3 has 15 amino acids. Germline lookup yields CDR1 SGHKS and CDR2 YYEKEE (reference sequence). Deletions cut 3 bases from V and 5 bases from J, with 17 bases between. Written as DNA, the CDR3 is TGTGCCAGCAGCTGGAGCGGGTCCGGCATCGAGACCCAGTACTTC. It is translated as CASSWSGSGIETQYF.

The gene calls are TRBV7-3 and TRBJ2-3; D remains ambiguous. Germline-derived CDR1 and CDR2 are SGHTA and FQGTGA. CDR3 length: 14 residues. Trimming pared 4 bases from V and 5 bases from J, leaving 13 bases between. This CDR3 is CASSSSPLEDTQYF. For the CDR3, the DNA is TGTGCCAGCAGCTCCTCCCCCTTGGAAGATACGCAGTATTTT.

The chain has TRBV29-1 and TRBJ1-2, with D unresolved. Germline V gene data show CDR1 as SQVTM and CDR2 as ANQGSEA. The CDR3 loop spans 14 amino acids. V was shortened by 7 bases and J by 8 bases, with 23 bases between the two germline ends. CDR3 amino acids: CSGLNTAGPRGYTF. CDR3 in DNA: TGCAGCGGGCTAAACACCGCCGGTCCCCGGGGCTACACCTTC.

This clonotype was seen a few times. This chain joins TRBV25-1 and TRBJ1-1; D may be TRBD1 (5 bases). V was trimmed by 7 bases and J by 7 bases, leaving 16 bases between them. The CDR3 covers 13 residues. Germline CDR1 is MGHDK and CDR2 is SYGVNS. CDR3 region: CASTPSVGVEAFF. DNA for the CDR3: TGTGCCAGCACTCCAAGTGTGGGGGTTGAAGCTTTCTTT.

This chain's CDR3 is CASSYVKAGELFF. The CDR3 DNA reads as TGTGCCAGCAGTTATGTAAAAGCCGGGGAGCTGTTTTTT. This rearrangement joins TRBV6-5 to TRBJ2-2; no clear D. The V end was cut by 3 bases, the J end by 6 bases, with 8 bases between. CDR3 size: 13 residues. In germline, CDR1 is MNHEY, CDR2 SVGAGI.

This clonotype has a handful of counts. The chain links TRBV12-3 or TRBV12-4 to TRBJ1-1; D is undetermined. The CDR3 sequence is 14 residues long. V lost 3 bases to trimming and J lost 0 bases, with 8 bases between them. The DNA of the CDR3 is TGTGCCAGCAGTTTCGGGGATTTGAACACTGAAGCTTTCTTT. Its translation is CASSFGDLNTEAFF.

The chain is built from TRBV4-1 and TRBJ2-2; weak D call: TRBD2 (7 bases). CDR3 length: 17 residues. Trimming cost V 2 bases and J 5 bases, with 18 bases left between them. Germline V gene lookup returns CDR1 MGHRA and CDR2 YSYEKL. CDR3 DNA: TGCGCCAGCAGCCAAAACATGGCGGGGGCGGGAACCGGGGAGCTGTTTTTT. Residues: CASSQNMAGAGTGELFF.